The 29 T cell receptor beta chains reported below all come from one sample, sequenced in a study of T cell repertoires and HLA-DP antigens. The antigens these receptors bind are not known. The data were produced by immunoSEQ multiplex PCR, yet TCRdb's version contains in-frame clones alone and is incomplete. The sample has almost 90,000 clones, more than 75% seen once. Sequencing was performed on CD4+ T cells from PBMCs. The source of these receptors is a man aged 50 to 59 in good health and CMV-seronegative.

This clone showed up just a few times. The CDR3 protein is CASKKAGDLYEQYF. CDR3 in DNA: TGTGCCAGCAAGAAGGCTGGGGACCTCTACGAGCAGTACTTC. The rearrangement uses TRBV27 and TRBJ2-7; D tentatively reads TRBD1 or TRBD2 (5 bases each). The V gene lost 7 bases and the J gene lost 3 bases, with 16 bases spanning the gap. CDR3 size: 14 residues. The germline gives CDR1 MNHEY, CDR2 SMNVEV (reference sequence).

The chain recombines TRBV7-3 with TRBJ1-1; the match to TRBD1 covers 7 bases. The germline V gene has CDR1 SGHTA and CDR2 FQGTGA. V dropped 2 bases and J dropped 3; count of bases not matched to a gene: 6. This CDR3 has 15 residues. CDR3 coding DNA: TGTGCCAGCAGCTTAGGGACAGCTAGGCACACTGAAGCTTTCTTT. This encodes CASSLGTARHTEAFF.

The chain is built from TRBV9 and TRBJ2-1, with TRBD2 matching 11 bases. This CDR3 is built from 17 residues. Germline lookup yields CDR1 SGDLS and CDR2 YYNGEE. V was clipped by 0 bases and J by 0 bases; unmatched bases: 2. CDR3 coding DNA: TGTGCCAGCAGCGTAGGACTAGCGGGGCGCTCCTACAATGAGCAGTTCTTC. Translation: CASSVGLAGRSYNEQFF.

The V call is TRBV27, the J call TRBJ2-7; D call uncertain. Germline CDR1 is MNHEY and CDR2 is SMNVEV (reference sequence). The V end lost 0 bases, the J end lost 0 bases, and 9 bases lay between the germline ends. The CDR3 totals 15 residues. The CDR3 nucleotides are TGTGCCAGCAGTTTATCGGGTAGAAGCTCCTACGAGCAGTACTTC. Its protein product is CASSLSGRSSYEQYF.

The CDR3 is CASSIESNQPQHF. CDR3 sequence (DNA): TGTGCCAGTAGTATAGAGAGCAATCAGCCCCAGCATTTT. The gene calls are TRBV19 and TRBJ1-5; unclear D gene. V was cut by 0 bases and J by 1 base, with 1 base left in between. The length of the CDR3 is 13 residues. Germline assignment: CDR1 LNHDA and CDR2 SQIVND (reference sequence).

This clone was found once. V and J are TRBV5-1 and TRBJ2-3; maybe TRBD2 (5 bases). V gave up 1 base and J gave up 6 bases, with 15 bases separating them. Germline-derived CDR1 and CDR2 are SGHRS and YFSETQ. CDR3 length: 15 residues. In nucleotides, the CDR3 is TGCGCCAGCAGCTTGATGGGTAGTTCGGGGGATACGCAGTATTTT. It specifies CASSLMGSSGDTQYF. The full variable domain, with the rest looked up from reference TRBV5-1 and TRBJ2-3, is KAGVTQTPRYLIKTRGQQVTLSCSPISGHRSVSWYQQTPGQGLQFLFEYFSETQRNKGNFPGRFSGRQFSNSRSEMNVSTLELGDSALYLCASSLMGSSGDTQYFGPGTRLTVL.

This clone is categorized as medium-sized. This rearrangement joins TRBV18 to TRBJ1-6; D unresolved. The germline gives CDR1 KGHSH, CDR2 LQKENI. Trimming cost V 2 bases and J 7 bases, with 6 bases left between them. The CDR3 covers 13 residues. The CDR3 loop is CASSPTDNSPLHF. The DNA of the CDR3 is TGTGCCAGCTCACCAACAGACAATTCACCCCTCCACTTT.

The CDR3 nucleotides read TGTGCCAGCAGCTTAGGGTCTGGGAACACTGAAGCTTTCTTT. Its protein product is CASSLGSGNTEAFF. The gene calls are TRBV7-2 and TRBJ1-1; D is unclear. V shed 1 base and J shed 1 base, with 7 bases lying between them. Germline V gene lookup returns CDR1 SGHTA and CDR2 FQGNSA. The CDR3 is 14 amino acids.

This chain connects TRBV11-3 to TRBJ2-3, with TRBD1 matching over 9 bases. The CDR3 is made up of 15 amino acids. Germline trimming cut 5 bases from V and 4 bases from J; bases unmatched to any gene: 7. Germline V gene sequence: CDR1 SGHNT, CDR2 YENEEA. This CDR3 is CASSLGTGRADTQYF. In DNA form, the CDR3 reads TGTGCCAGCAGCCTCGGGACAGGGAGGGCAGATACGCAGTATTTT.

The CDR3 DNA is TGTGCCAGTAGCGCAAGCAGGGACAGGATGACCGGGGAGCTGTTTTTT. This gives the protein CASSASRDRMTGELFF. The chain has TRBV19 and TRBJ2-2; TRBD1 aligns across 8 bases. The J segment lost 5 bases and the V segment lost 6 bases, leaving 11 bases of the junction unmatched. In germline, CDR1 is LNHDA, CDR2 SQIVND (reference sequence). The CDR3 has 16 amino acids. Supplemented by reference TRBV19 and TRBJ2-2, the full variable domain reads DGGITQSPKYLFRKEGQNVTLSCEQNLNHDAMYWYRQDPGQGLRLIYYSQIVNDFQKGDIAEGYSVSREKKESFPLTVTSAQKNPTAFYLCASSASRDRMTGELFFGEGSRLTVL.

The genes are TRBV27 and TRBJ2-7, with a possible D match to TRBD1 (5 bases). The germline CDR1 and CDR2 sequences are MNHEY and SMNVEV (reference sequence). Trimming pared 3 bases from V and 2 bases from J, leaving 11 bases between. The CDR3 extends over 14 amino acids. CDR3 residues: CASSFLRGTYEQYF. The CDR3 DNA sequence: TGTGCCAGCAGTTTCTTAAGGGGTACCTACGAGCAGTACTTC.

This chain uses TRBV19 with TRBJ2-5, with 11 bases lining up with TRBD2. The V gene's germline CDR1 is LNHDA and CDR2 SQIVND (reference sequence). This CDR3 spans 16 amino acids. J lost 3 bases, V lost 1 base, and 4 bases had no gene match. The CDR3 loop reads CASSIGTGLAEETQYF. The CDR3 nucleotides are TGTGCCAGTAGTATAGGTACGGGACTAGCGGAAGAGACCCAGTACTTC.

The J gene is TRBJ2-6, the V gene TRBV5-6, with a possible D match to TRBD2 (7 bases). The CDR3 sequence is 18 residues long. The germline V and J ends were trimmed by 2 bases and 4 bases, with 19 bases remaining between them. The germline CDR1 and CDR2 sequences are SGHDT and YYEEEE. CDR3 protein: CASSFPGLGGMGANVLTF. DNA for the CDR3: TGTGCCAGCAGCTTTCCCGGACTAGGGGGTATGGGGGCCAACGTCCTGACTTTC.

This rearrangement joins TRBV30 to TRBJ2-1; TRBD2 might be the D (5 bases). CDR1 is GTSNPN and CDR2 is SVGIG in the germline V gene (reference sequence). The germline V and J ends were trimmed by 0 bases and 8 bases, with 20 bases remaining between them. The CDR3 spans 16 residues. The CDR3 region is CAWSVKGGLFSDEQFF. CDR3 nucleotide sequence: TGTGCCTGGAGTGTGAAGGGCGGACTCTTTTCAGATGAGCAGTTCTTC.

The chain links TRBV4-1 to TRBJ2-7; D not resolved. The CDR3 extends over 14 amino acids. Trimming took off 2 bases at V and 2 bases at J, with 10 bases between the two ends. From germline, CDR1 is MGHRA and CDR2 YSYEKL. For the CDR3, the DNA is TGCGCCAGCAGCCAAACGACCGGTACCTACGAGCAGTACTTC. Its protein is CASSQTTGTYEQYF.

V and J are TRBV11-1 and TRBJ2-1, with a tentative D call TRBD1 (5 bases). The CDR3 consists of 14 residues. CDR1 SGHAT and CDR2 FQDESV come from the germline V gene (reference sequence). The V end was cut by 1 base, the J end by 6 bases, with 10 bases between. The CDR3 is CASSLDQGPNEQFF. The CDR3 DNA reads as TGTGCCAGCAGCTTAGACCAGGGTCCCAATGAGCAGTTCTTC.

The genes are TRBV19 and TRBJ2-1; D might be TRBD2 (6 bases). The CDR3 covers 12 residues. Trimming took 4 bases from V and 12 from J, leaving 13 bases between them. The germline V gene has CDR1 LNHDA and CDR2 SQIVND (reference sequence). CDR3 coding DNA: TGTGCCAGTAGTACGGGAGTGGGATGGCAGTTCTTC. Its protein product is CASSTGVGWQFF.

This clone has more than one count but fewer than ten. The chain links TRBV7-2 to TRBJ1-5; D is perhaps TRBD1 (5 bases). Germline CDR1 reads SGHTA; CDR2 reads FQGNSA. CDR3 length equals 13 residues. V dropped 7 bases and J dropped 4 bases, with 11 bases sitting between them. The DNA of the CDR3 is TGTGCCAGCAAAAGGGGCCAAAATCAGCCCCAGCATTTT. Amino acids: CASKRGQNQPQHF.

V and J are TRBV19 and TRBJ1-3, with TRBD1 matching 7 bases. V dropped 6 bases and J dropped 0; count of bases not matched to a gene: 5. Per germline, CDR1 LNHDA and CDR2 SQIVND (reference sequence). This CDR3 is built from 15 residues. In DNA, the CDR3 is TGTGCCAGTAGCGGGACAGTTCTCTCTGGAAACACCATATATTTT. It specifies CASSGTVLSGNTIYF.

The rearrangement joins TRBV9 to TRBJ2-5, with 8 nucleotides matching TRBD2. J was trimmed by 5 bases and V by 4 bases; bases with no gene match: 7. The germline gives CDR1 SGDLS, CDR2 YYNGEE. The length of the CDR3 is 14 residues. The CDR3 is CASSFGGAYETQYF. The CDR3 DNA sequence: TGTGCCAGCAGCTTCGGGGGGGCCTATGAGACCCAGTACTTC.

In this sample, this clone is medium-sized. The chain employs TRBV6-1 and TRBJ1-2; the D gene is possibly TRBD1 (5 bases). CDR1 and CDR2 from the germline V gene are MNHNS and SASEGT. Trimming took off 1 base at V and 7 bases at J, with 7 bases between the two ends. The CDR3 length is 12 residues. The CDR3 loop reads CASSEGGTGYTF. CDR3 DNA sequence: TGTGCCAGCAGTGAAGGAGGGACTGGCTACACCTTC.

The rearrangement links TRBV11-3 to TRBJ2-5, with TRBD1 matching 9 bases. The CDR3 is 15 amino acids. Looked up from germline, CDR1 is SGHNT and CDR2 is YENEEA. V lost 5 bases and J lost 5; bases outside the gene matches: 9. DNA for the CDR3: TGTGCCAGCAGCCGCCCGGGACAGGGTACGGAGACCCAGTACTTC. Translating it yields CASSRPGQGTETQYF.

The genes are TRBV20-1 and TRBJ2-1; D gene unclear. The CDR3 runs 11 residues. The V end lost 1 base, the J end lost 5 bases, and 3 bases lay between the germline ends. The V gene's germline CDR1 is DFQATT and CDR2 SNEGSKA (reference sequence). The CDR3 DNA reads as TGCAGTGCTAGAGGGGACAATGAGCAGTTCTTC. This codes for CSARGDNEQFF.

The rearrangement joins TRBV10-3 to TRBJ2-1; 10 bases align to TRBD2. Germline values: CDR1 ENHRY, CDR2 SYGVKD. V shed 0 bases, J shed 7 bases, and the junction held 9 bases outside the gene matches. This CDR3 spans 17 amino acids. The CDR3 nucleotides are TGTGCCATCAGTGAGTCGGGTAGCGGGGGGCTGCGGAATGAGCAGTTCTTC. It is translated as CAISESGSGGLRNEQFF.

The chain is built from TRBV5-1 and TRBJ2-1; D gene unclear. The CDR3 is 13 amino acids. V lost 0 bases, J lost 6 bases, and 7 bases lay in between. The germline V gene encodes CDR1 SGHRS and CDR2 YFSETQ. The CDR3 DNA is TGCGCCAGCAGCTTGGAGGCGGCCAATGAGCAGTTCTTC. Translated, it gives CASSLEAANEQFF.

This chain uses TRBV4-2 with TRBJ2-4; either TRBD1 or TRBD2 may fit D (6 bases each). The CDR3 totals 17 residues. Germline CDR1 and CDR2: LGHNA and YNFKEQ. Trimming left V 0 bases short and J 8 bases short, with 20 bases between. CDR3: CASSQDRTGPGVYIQYF. The CDR3 DNA sequence: TGTGCCAGCAGCCAAGACCGAACAGGGCCGGGGGTATACATTCAGTACTTC.

V gene TRBV27 combines with J gene TRBJ2-7; unclear D gene. The CDR3 has 13 amino acids. V dropped 9 bases and J dropped 1 base, with 13 bases sitting between them. Germline CDR1 and CDR2: MNHEY and SMNVEV (reference sequence). CDR3 sequence: CASTPSLSYEQYF. The CDR3 nucleotides read TGTGCCAGTACACCATCCTTGTCCTACGAGCAGTACTTC.

The V call is TRBV28, the J call TRBJ2-6; TRBD2 might be the D (5 bases). The CDR3 spans 12 residues. V shed 10 bases and J shed 4 bases, with 8 bases lying between them. CDR1 is MDHEN and CDR2 is SYDVKM in the germline V gene. CDR3 in DNA: TGTGCCACCCGGAGGGGGGCCAACGTCCTGACTTTC. Its translation is CATRRGANVLTF.

The CDR3 sequence: CASSPTVGKGNTEAFF. The CDR3 DNA reads as TGTGCCAGCAGTCCAACAGTCGGGAAGGGGAACACTGAAGCTTTCTTT. The rearrangement links TRBV28 to TRBJ1-1; no definite D call. The CDR3 covers 16 residues. Germline assignment: CDR1 MDHEN and CDR2 SYDVKM. Trimming removed 5 bases from V and 1 base from J, with 17 bases in between.